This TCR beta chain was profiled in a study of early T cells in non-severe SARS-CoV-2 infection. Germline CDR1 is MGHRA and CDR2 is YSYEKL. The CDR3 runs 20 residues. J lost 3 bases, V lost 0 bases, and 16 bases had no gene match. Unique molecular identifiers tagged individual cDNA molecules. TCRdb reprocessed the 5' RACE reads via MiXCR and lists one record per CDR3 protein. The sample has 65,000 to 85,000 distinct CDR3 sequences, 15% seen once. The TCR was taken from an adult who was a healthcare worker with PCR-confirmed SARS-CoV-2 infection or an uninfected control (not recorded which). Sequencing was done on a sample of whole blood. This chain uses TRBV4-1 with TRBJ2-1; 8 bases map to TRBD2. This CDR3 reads CASSQEGPSGLSGGYNEQFF. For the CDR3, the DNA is TGCGCCAGCAGCCAAGAAGGGCCTAGCGGGCTTTCGGGGGGCTACAATGAGCAGTTCTTC.